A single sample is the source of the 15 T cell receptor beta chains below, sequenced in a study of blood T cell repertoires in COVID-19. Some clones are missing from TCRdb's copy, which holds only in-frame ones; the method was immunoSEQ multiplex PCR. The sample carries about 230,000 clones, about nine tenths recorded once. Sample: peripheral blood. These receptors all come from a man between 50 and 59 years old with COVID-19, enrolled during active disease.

The CDR3 nucleotides read TGCGCCAGCAGCTTCAATCCGGGACAGGGGACAGATACGCAGTATTTT. Residues: CASSFNPGQGTDTQYF. The chain combines TRBV5-1 with TRBJ2-3, with TRBD1 matching over 10 bases. This CDR3 is built from 16 residues. V dropped 2 bases and J dropped 3; count of bases not matched to a gene: 6. Per germline, CDR1 SGHRS and CDR2 YFSETQ.

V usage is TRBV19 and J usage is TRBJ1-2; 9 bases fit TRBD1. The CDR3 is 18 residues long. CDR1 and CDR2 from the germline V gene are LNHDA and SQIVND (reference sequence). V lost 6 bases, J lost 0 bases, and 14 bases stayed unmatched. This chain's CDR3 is CASSARPGQGLPNYGYTF. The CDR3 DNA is TGTGCCAGTAGCGCCCGTCCGGGACAGGGACTACCTAACTATGGCTACACCTTC.

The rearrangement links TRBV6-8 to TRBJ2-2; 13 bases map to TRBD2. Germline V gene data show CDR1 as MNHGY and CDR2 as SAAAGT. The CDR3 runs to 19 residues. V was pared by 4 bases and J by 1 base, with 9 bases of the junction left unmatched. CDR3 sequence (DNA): TGTGCCAGCAGTTTCCCGGGACTAGCGGGGACTCAGAACACCGGGGAGCTGTTTTTT. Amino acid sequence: CASSFPGLAGTQNTGELFF.

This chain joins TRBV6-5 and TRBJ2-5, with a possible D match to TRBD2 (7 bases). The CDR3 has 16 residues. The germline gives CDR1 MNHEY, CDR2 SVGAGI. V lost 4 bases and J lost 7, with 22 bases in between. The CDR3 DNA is TGTGCCAGCAGTTCATTACTAGCGCCAGGGGTTGGGACCCAGTACTTC. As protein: CASSSLLAPGVGTQYF.

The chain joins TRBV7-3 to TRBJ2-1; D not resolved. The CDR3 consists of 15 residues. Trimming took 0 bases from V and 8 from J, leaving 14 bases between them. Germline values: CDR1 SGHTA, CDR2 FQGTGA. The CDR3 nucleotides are TGTGCCAGCAGCTTAACGCATACGGGTACGGATGAGCAGTTCTTC. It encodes CASSLTHTGTDEQFF.

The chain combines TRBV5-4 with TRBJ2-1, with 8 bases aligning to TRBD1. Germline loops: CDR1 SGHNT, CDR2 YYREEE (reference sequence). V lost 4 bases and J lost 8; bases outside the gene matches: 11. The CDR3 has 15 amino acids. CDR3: CASSGQDRVDHEQFF. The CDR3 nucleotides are TGTGCCAGCAGCGGGCAGGACAGGGTTGATCATGAGCAGTTCTTC.

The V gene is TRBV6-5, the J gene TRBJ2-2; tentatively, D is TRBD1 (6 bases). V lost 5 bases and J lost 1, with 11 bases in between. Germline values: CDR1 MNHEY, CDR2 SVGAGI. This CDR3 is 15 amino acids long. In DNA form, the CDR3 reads TGTGCCAGCAGTAGGACAGAACTGAACACCGGGGAGCTGTTTTTT. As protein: CASSRTELNTGELFF.

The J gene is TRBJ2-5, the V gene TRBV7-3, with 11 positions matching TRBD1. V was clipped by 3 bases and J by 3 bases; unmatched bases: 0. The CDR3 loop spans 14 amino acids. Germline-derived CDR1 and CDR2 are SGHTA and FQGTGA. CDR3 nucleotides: TGTGCCAGCAGCTTGGGACAGGGGGAAGAGACCCAGTACTTC. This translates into CASSLGQGEETQYF.

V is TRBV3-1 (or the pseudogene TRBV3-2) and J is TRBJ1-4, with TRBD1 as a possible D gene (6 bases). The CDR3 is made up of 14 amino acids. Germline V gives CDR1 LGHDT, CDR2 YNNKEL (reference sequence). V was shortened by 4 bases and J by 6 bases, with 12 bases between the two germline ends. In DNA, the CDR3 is TGTGCCAGCAGCCTCCGGGACATCGATGAAAAACTGTTTTTT. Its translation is CASSLRDIDEKLFF.

The CDR3 reads CASSQEDRAGETQYF. Written as DNA, the CDR3 is TGTGCCAGCAGCCAAGAGGACAGGGCGGGGGAGACCCAGTACTTC. The chain combines TRBV3-1 (or the pseudogene TRBV3-2) with TRBJ2-5; 8 nucleotides agree with TRBD1. Germline-derived CDR1 and CDR2 are LGHDT and YNNKEL (reference sequence). The CDR3 consists of 15 residues. J gave up 5 bases and V 0 bases, and 5 bases lay outside the gene matches.

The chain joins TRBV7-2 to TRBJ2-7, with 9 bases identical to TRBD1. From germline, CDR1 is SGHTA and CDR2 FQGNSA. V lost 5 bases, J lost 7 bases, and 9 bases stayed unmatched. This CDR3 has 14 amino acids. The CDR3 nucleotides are TGTGCCAGCAGCGCCACACAGGGGGCAGGGGAGCAGTACTTC. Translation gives CASSATQGAGEQYF.

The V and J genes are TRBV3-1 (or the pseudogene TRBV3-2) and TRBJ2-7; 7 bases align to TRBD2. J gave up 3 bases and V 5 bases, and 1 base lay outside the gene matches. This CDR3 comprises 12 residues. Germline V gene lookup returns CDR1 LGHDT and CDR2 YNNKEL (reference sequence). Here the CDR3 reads CASSWEGYEQYF. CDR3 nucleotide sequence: TGTGCCAGCAGCTGGGAGGGCTACGAGCAGTACTTC.

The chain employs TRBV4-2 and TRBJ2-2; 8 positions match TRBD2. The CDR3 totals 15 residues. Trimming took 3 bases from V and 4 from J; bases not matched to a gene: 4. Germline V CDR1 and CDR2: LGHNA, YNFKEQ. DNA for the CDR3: TGTGCCAGCAGCCATGCAACTAGCGGCACCGGGGAGCTGTTTTTT. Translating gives CASSHATSGTGELFF.

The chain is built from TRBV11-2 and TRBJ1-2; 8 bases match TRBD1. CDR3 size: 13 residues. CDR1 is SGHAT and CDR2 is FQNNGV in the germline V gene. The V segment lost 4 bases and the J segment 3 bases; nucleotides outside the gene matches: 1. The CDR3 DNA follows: TGTGCCAGCAGCTCGGGACAGGACTATGGCTACACCTTC. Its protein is CASSSGQDYGYTF.

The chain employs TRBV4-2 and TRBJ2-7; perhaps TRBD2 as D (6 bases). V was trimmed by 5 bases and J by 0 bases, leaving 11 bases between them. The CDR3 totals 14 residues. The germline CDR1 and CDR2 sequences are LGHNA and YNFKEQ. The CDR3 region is CASSSTTSSYEQYF. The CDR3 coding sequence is TGTGCCAGCAGCTCGACGACTAGCTCCTACGAGCAGTACTTC.